Below, 22 T cell receptor beta chains from the same sample are listed, as sequenced in a study of blood T cell repertoires in COVID-19. TCRdb's copy holds only in-frame clones and misses some; the assay was immunoSEQ multiplex PCR. The profile shows about 99,000 clones, about nine tenths of them singletons. The material sequenced was peripheral blood. These receptors all come from a woman older than 75 in a cohort sampled during active COVID-19.

J is TRBJ2-1 and V is TRBV7-2, with 8 bases aligning to TRBD2. Germline lookup yields CDR1 SGHTA and CDR2 FQGNSA. This CDR3 has 16 amino acids. J was trimmed by 8 bases and V by 2 bases; bases with no gene match: 11. CDR3 in DNA: TGTGCCAGCAGCTTATGGGACGGGGGGGCCCTGGATGAGCAGTTCTTC. It codes for CASSLWDGGALDEQFF.

The J gene is TRBJ1-2, the V gene TRBV5-1; D might be TRBD1 (6 bases). Trimming cost V 3 bases and J 4 bases, with 16 bases left between them. CDR3 length: 15 residues. Germline-derived CDR1 and CDR2 are SGHRS and YFSETQ. The CDR3 loop reads CASSSSGTRGYGYTF. The CDR3, as DNA: TGCGCCAGCAGCTCCTCCGGGACCAGGGGCTATGGCTACACCTTC.

The chain combines TRBV19 with TRBJ1-2; D call uncertain. Germline-derived CDR1 and CDR2 are LNHDA and SQIVND (reference sequence). V was clipped by 0 bases and J by 5 bases, with 10 bases between them. The CDR3 loop spans 14 amino acids. CDR3 region: CASSIDFSPYGYTF. CDR3 nucleotides: TGTGCCAGTAGTATAGATTTCAGTCCTTATGGCTACACCTTC. Complete variable domain (other parts from reference TRBV19 and TRBJ1-2): DGGITQSPKYLFRKEGQNVTLSCEQNLNHDAMYWYRQDPGQGLRLIYYSQIVNDFQKGDIAEGYSVSREKKESFPLTVTSAQKNPTAFYLCASSIDFSPYGYTFGSGTRLTVV.

This clone was picked up a small number of times. The chain links TRBV29-1 to TRBJ1-2; 8 bases agree with TRBD1. J gave up 8 bases and V 7 bases, and 6 bases lay outside the gene matches. Germline V gives CDR1 SQVTM, CDR2 ANQGSEA. The CDR3 runs to 11 residues. DNA of the CDR3: TGCAGCGGACAGGGGAGGGTCGGCTACACCTTC. Protein product: CSGQGRVGYTF.

This clone was counted once. The V gene is TRBV18, the J gene TRBJ1-1, with D possibly TRBD1 on 5 matching bases. The CDR3 contains 12 residues. Germline V lookup: CDR1 KGHSH, CDR2 LQKENI. The V gene lost 5 bases and the J gene lost 5 bases, with 9 bases spanning the gap. The DNA for the CDR3 is TGTGCCAGCTCATTAGGGGTGACTGAAGCTTTCTTT. Residues: CASSLGVTEAFF.

V is TRBV5-1 and J is TRBJ2-1, with 9 positions matching TRBD2. Germline trimming cut 5 bases from V and 0 bases from J; bases unmatched to any gene: 12. From germline, CDR1 is SGHRS and CDR2 YFSETQ. This CDR3 contains 18 residues. The DNA of the CDR3 is TGCGCCAGCAGTTATACGACTAGCGGTCTGAGCTCCTACAATGAGCAGTTCTTC. This codes for CASSYTTSGLSSYNEQFF.

CDR3 nucleotide sequence: TGTGCCAGCAGGGCAGGGAGGTACGAGCAGTACTTC. Translation gives CASRAGRYEQYF. V is TRBV28 and J is TRBJ2-7, with D maybe TRBD2 (6 bases). The V gene's germline CDR1 is MDHEN and CDR2 SYDVKM. CDR3 size: 12 residues. V lost 6 bases to trimming and J lost 4 bases, with 10 bases between them.

This rearrangement joins TRBV19 to TRBJ1-1; no clear D. V dropped 8 bases and J dropped 1 base, with 11 bases sitting between them. This CDR3 comprises 13 residues. Germline loops: CDR1 LNHDA, CDR2 SQIVND (reference sequence). The CDR3 DNA reads TGTGCCAGTGGCCCGACGGGGAACACTGAAGCTTTCTTT. It is translated as CASGPTGNTEAFF.

The chain has TRBV28 and TRBJ1-5; 7 positions agree with TRBD1. CDR1 is MDHEN and CDR2 is SYDVKM in the germline V gene. The V segment lost 4 bases and the J segment 8 bases; nucleotides outside the gene matches: 2. CDR3 length: 12 residues. CDR3 region: CASSSQGEPQHF. The DNA of the CDR3 is TGTGCCAGCAGTTCCCAGGGGGAGCCCCAGCATTTT. Full variable domain (remainder filled in from reference TRBV28 and TRBJ1-5): DVKVTQSSRYLVKRTGEKVFLECVQDMDHENMFWYRQDPGLGLRLIYFSYDVKMKEKGDIPEGYSVSREKKERFSLILESASTNQTSMYLCASSSQGEPQHFGDGTRLSIL.

The chain employs TRBV4-1 and TRBJ1-1, with 8 bases matching TRBD1. Germline CDR1 reads MGHRA; CDR2 reads YSYEKL. The V gene end was trimmed by 1 base and the J gene end by 0 bases; junction bases not matched to a gene: 4. The CDR3 extends over 16 amino acids. The CDR3 bases are TGCGCCAGCAGCCAAGTCCGGGGACAGGTGAACACTGAAGCTTTCTTT. Amino acid sequence: CASSQVRGQVNTEAFF.

The chain combines TRBV29-1 with TRBJ2-1, with 7 bases lining up with TRBD2. CDR1 and CDR2 from the germline V gene are SQVTM and ANQGSEA. The CDR3 totals 12 residues. V was pared by 4 bases and J by 6 bases, with 3 bases of the junction left unmatched. The CDR3 protein is CSVAASGNEQFF. CDR3 nucleotides: TGCAGCGTTGCGGCTAGCGGCAATGAGCAGTTCTTC.

The chain links TRBV7-9 to TRBJ2-7, with 7 nucleotides matching TRBD1. Germline loops: CDR1 SEHNR, CDR2 FQNEAQ (reference sequence). The CDR3 extends over 16 amino acids. V shed 4 bases and J 5 bases; nucleotides not matched to a gene: 14. CDR3 coding DNA: TGTGCCAGCAGCTCCCCAACCAACAGGGGAATAAACGAGCAGTACTTC. As protein: CASSSPTNRGINEQYF. The full variable domain, its missing parts supplied by reference TRBV7-9 and TRBJ2-7, is DTGVSQNPRHKITKRGQNVTFRCDPISEHNRLYWYRQTLGQGPEFLTYFQNEAQLEKSRLLSDRFSAERPKGSFSTLEIQRTEQGDSAMYLCASSSPTNRGINEQYFGPGTRLTVT.

The chain has TRBV14 and TRBJ2-1; TRBD2 agrees at 8 bases. The V gene end was trimmed by 2 bases and the J gene end by 9 bases; junction bases not matched to a gene: 9. Germline V gives CDR1 SGHDN, CDR2 FVKESK. The CDR3 sequence is 15 residues long. CDR3 bases: TGTGCCAGCAGCCAAAAAATAGCGGGATTGGCTGAGCAGTTCTTC. Translated: CASSQKIAGLAEQFF.

Turning to this clone: The junction differs from germline at one of its ends, possibly a read error. The chain is built from TRBV28 and TRBJ2-3; D is ambiguous. Per germline, CDR1 MDHEN and CDR2 SYDVKM. This CDR3 region has 10 residues. The CDR3 DNA follows: TGTGCCAGCAGCAGAGATACGCAGTATTTT. Amino acids: CASSRDTQYF.

The chain employs TRBV3-1 (or the pseudogene TRBV3-2) and TRBJ1-2; possibly TRBD1 for D (6 bases). The V end lost 5 bases, the J end lost 7 bases, and 17 bases lay between the germline ends. The germline CDR1 and CDR2 sequences are LGHDT and YNNKEL (reference sequence). The CDR3 loop spans 14 amino acids. The CDR3 nucleotides are TGTGCCAGCAGCTCACTACAGGGTGCCGGTGGCTACACCTTC. This gives the protein CASSSLQGAGGYTF.

The chain combines TRBV24-1 with TRBJ2-5, with 9 positions matching TRBD2. Germline V gives CDR1 KGHDR, CDR2 SFDVKD. The ends lost 3 bases at V and 4 bases at J; junction bases unmatched: 5. The CDR3 consists of 15 residues. The CDR3: CATSDTRGGGETQYF. CDR3 sequence (DNA): TGTGCCACCAGTGATACGCGGGGGGGAGGAGAGACCCAGTACTTC.

The chain has TRBV30 and TRBJ1-2; 9 nucleotides agree with TRBD1. J was trimmed by 8 bases and V by 0 bases; bases with no gene match: 10. The CDR3 runs to 15 residues. Germline lookup yields CDR1 GTSNPN and CDR2 SVGIG (reference sequence). For the CDR3, the DNA is TGTGCCTGGAGTGTATTATCGGGGACAGGGATCGGCTACACCTTC. Its translation: CAWSVLSGTGIGYTF.

The genes are TRBV11-2 and TRBJ2-1; 10 nucleotides align to TRBD1. The germline CDR1 and CDR2 sequences are SGHAT and FQNNGV. CDR3 size: 16 residues. Unmatched junction bases numbered 8, after V lost 5 bases and J lost 4 bases. CDR3 in DNA: TGTGCCAGCAGCCCGGGGTGGGGACAGGGGTACAATGAGCAGTTCTTC. This translates into CASSPGWGQGYNEQFF.

The V gene is TRBV7-3, the J gene TRBJ2-5; 7 bases are a match to TRBD2. Germline CDR1 is SGHTA and CDR2 is FQGTGA. This CDR3 spans 14 amino acids. Losses at the gene ends were 5 bases for V and 5 bases for J; bases not matched to a gene: 8. This CDR3 reads CASSHRTRGETQYF. CDR3 nucleotides: TGTGCCAGCAGCCATCGGACTAGGGGCGAGACCCAGTACTTC.

The chain links TRBV13 to TRBJ2-6; 10 bases agree with TRBD1. The CDR3 contains 16 residues. CDR1 and CDR2 (germline): PRHDT, FYEKMQ (reference sequence). Trimming removed 10 bases from V and 4 bases from J; junction bases left unmatched: 10. In DNA, the CDR3 is TGTGCCACCACCCGGGACAGGGGAACCGGGGCCAACGTCCTGACTTTC. Its protein product is CATTRDRGTGANVLTF. The whole variable domain, filled in from reference TRBV13 and TRBJ2-6, reads AAGVIQSPRHLIKEKRETATLKCYPIPRHDTVYWYQQGPGQDPQFLISFYEKMQSDKGSIPDRFSAQQFSDYHSELNMSSLELGDSALYFCATTRDRGTGANVLTFGAGSRLTVL.

The V and J genes are TRBV9 and TRBJ1-3; tentatively, D is TRBD1 (5 bases). Between the trimmed V and J ends, which lost 0 bases and 1 base, there was a span of 11 bases. CDR1 is SGDLS, CDR2 YYNGEE, per germline. The CDR3 contains 16 residues. The CDR3 loop reads CASSVAGGASGNTIYF. DNA of the CDR3: TGTGCCAGCAGCGTAGCTGGAGGGGCATCTGGAAACACCATATATTTT. Full variable domain (rest looked up from reference TRBV9 and TRBJ1-3): DSGVTQTPKHLITATGQRVTLRCSPRSGDLSVYWYQQSLDQGLQFLIQYYNGEERAKGNILERFSAQQFPDLHSELNLSSLELGDSALYFCASSVAGGASGNTIYFGEGSWLTVV.

The genes are TRBV10-3 and TRBJ2-1, with 8 bases fitting TRBD1. With V trimmed by 3 bases and J by 9 bases, 4 bases remained unmatched. The CDR3 consists of 13 residues. Germline V lookup: CDR1 ENHRY, CDR2 SYGVKD. The CDR3 spells CAISDQGAAEQFF. CDR3 DNA sequence: TGTGCCATCAGTGACCAGGGGGCCGCTGAGCAGTTCTTC.